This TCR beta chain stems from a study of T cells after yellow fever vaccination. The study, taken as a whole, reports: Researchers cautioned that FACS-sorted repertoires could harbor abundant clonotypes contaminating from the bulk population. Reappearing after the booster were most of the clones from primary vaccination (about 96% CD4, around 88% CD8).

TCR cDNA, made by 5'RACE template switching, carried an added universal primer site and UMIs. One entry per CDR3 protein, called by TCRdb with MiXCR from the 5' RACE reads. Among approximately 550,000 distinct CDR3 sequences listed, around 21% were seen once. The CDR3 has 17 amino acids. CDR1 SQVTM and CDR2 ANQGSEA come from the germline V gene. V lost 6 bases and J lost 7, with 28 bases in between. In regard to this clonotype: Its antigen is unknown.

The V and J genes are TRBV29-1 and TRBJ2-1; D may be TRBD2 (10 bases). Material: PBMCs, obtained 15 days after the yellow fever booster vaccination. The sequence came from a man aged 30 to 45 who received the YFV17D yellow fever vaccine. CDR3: CSVYGQGMTSGYNEQFF. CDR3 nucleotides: TGCAGCGTATACGGACAGGGGATGACTAGCGGGTATAATGAGCAGTTCTTC.